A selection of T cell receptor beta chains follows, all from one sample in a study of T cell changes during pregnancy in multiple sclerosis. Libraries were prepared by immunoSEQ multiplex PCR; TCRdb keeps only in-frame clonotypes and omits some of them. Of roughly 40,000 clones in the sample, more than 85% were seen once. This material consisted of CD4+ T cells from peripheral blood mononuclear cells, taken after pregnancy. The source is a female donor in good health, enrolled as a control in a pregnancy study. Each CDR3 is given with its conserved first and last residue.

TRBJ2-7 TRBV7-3 CASSLNPADEQYF
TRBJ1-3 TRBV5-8 CASSAGTWSGSGNTIYF
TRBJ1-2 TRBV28 CASLEGLGYTF
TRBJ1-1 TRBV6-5 CASSSSDTNTEAFF
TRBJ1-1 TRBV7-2 CASSSEFTAMNTEAFF
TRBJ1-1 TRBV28 CASTLRNRGLLIPNTEAFF
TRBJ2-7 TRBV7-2 CASSLEVGGYEQYF
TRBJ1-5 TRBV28 CASSFPFYSNQPQHF
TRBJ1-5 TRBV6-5 CASSLATNQPQHF
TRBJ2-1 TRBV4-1 CASSPQASGGAQEQFF
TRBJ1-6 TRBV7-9 CASSLRGSPLHF
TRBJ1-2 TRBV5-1 CASSLGGDNYGYTF
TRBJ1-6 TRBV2 CASSSGNSPLHF
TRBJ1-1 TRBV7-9 CASSEQGETEAFF
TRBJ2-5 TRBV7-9 CASSPGTGRETQYF
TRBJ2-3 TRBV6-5 CASSYSVGVTDTQYF
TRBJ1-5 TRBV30 CAWSVWGGSSNQPQHF
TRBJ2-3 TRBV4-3 CASSLQLTSTDTQYF
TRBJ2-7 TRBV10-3 CAISESVGLAVGEQYF
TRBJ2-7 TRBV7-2 CASSLRHRDEQYF
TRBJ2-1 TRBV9 CASSVAMVASNEQFF
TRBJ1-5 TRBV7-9 CASSLNNQPQHF
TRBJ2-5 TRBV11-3 CASSPDRGETQYF
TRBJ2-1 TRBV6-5 CASRTAGGYNEQFF
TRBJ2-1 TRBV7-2 CASSIPGRASGGNEQFF
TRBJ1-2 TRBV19 CASSNDRGLGGYTF
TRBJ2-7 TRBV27 CASGLEGGPIYEQYF
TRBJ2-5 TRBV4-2 CASSQVSAEGQETQYF
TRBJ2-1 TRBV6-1 CASSVSTGGGNEQFF
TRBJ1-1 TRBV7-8 CASSLVGAGRDRAKKSNTEAFF
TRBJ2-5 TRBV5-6 CASKPSGEETQYF
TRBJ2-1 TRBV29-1 CSVVEGGNEQFF
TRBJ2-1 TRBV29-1 CSAHGTGSAYNEQFF
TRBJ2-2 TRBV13 CASSAGRLAGNTGELFF
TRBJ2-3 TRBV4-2 CASSRDYSTDTQYF
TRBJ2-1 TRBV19 CASKLAGPRDEQFF
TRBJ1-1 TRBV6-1 CASSSPGSTEAFF
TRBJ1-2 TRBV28 CASSATTGVPNYGYTF
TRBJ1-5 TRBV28 CASRIQDQPQHF
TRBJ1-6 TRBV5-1 CASSFWTGYNSPLHF
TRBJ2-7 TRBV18 CASSPGTGYEQYF
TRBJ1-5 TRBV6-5 CASSYTGDQPQHF
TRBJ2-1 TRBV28 CASRGTLRSQFF
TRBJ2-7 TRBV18 CASSSAYIQGNEQYF
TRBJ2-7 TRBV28 CASSPGLAGEQYF
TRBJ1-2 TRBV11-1 CASSFGGAYGYTF
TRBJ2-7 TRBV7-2 CASSLGVGGPQQYF
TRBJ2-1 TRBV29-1 CSVEFLNEQFF
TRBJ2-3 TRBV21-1 CASSKVVSGGMGTDTQYF
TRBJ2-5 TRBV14 CASSHGGANLQETQYF
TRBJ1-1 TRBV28 CASSDPMSSEAFF